The rows below give T cell receptor beta chains drawn from one sample of a study of regulatory T cells in long-lasting Graves disease. MiXCR, run by TCRdb on the multiplex PCR reads, gives a single entry per CDR3 protein. Here the sample spans 400,000 to 500,000 distinct CDR3 sequences, approximately 23% being singletons. Here the sequenced sample was peripheral blood mononuclear cells (PBMCs), taken when the disease was refractory, from a patient treated with antithyroid drugs. The receptors here all came from a female donor with Graves disease. CDR3s include the opening cysteine and the closing phenylalanine or tryptophan. The D gene is left open where the match is weak. A clone size is listed for some rows: how often the clone was seen (once, few, many), or a class if it is expanded.

>many|TRBJ1-1|NA|TRBV11-2
CASSLGQPGGYGNTEAFF
TGTGCCAGCAGCTTAGGACAGCCCGGGGGCTATGGGAACACTGAAGCTTTCTTT
>few|TRBJ2-5|NA|TRBV30
CAWNPIVQETQYF
TGTGCCTGGAATCCAATAGTTCAAGAGACCCAGTACTTC
>NA|TRBJ2-7|TRBD2|TRBV7-2
CASSLVASGRQYEQYF
TGTGCCAGCAGCTTAGTGGCGAGCGGGAGGCAGTACGAGCAGTACTTC
>many|TRBJ1-1|NA|TRBV28
CASSAMNTEAFF
TGTGCCAGCAGCGCCATGAACACTGAAGCTTTCTTT
>many|TRBJ2-5|NA|TRBV7-9
CASSFRAGDRQETQYF
TGTGCCAGCAGCTTTCGTGCAGGTGATAGACAAGAGACCCAGTACTTC
>many|TRBJ1-2|TRBD1|TRBV25-1
CASRRPGQGAYGYTF
TGTGCCAGCAGACGCCCTGGACAGGGGGCTTATGGCTACACCTTC
>NA|TRBJ2-7|NA|TRBV7-2
CASSLGPGVTYEQYF
TGTGCCAGCAGCTTAGGGCCGGGGGTTACCTACGAGCAGTACTTC
>few|TRBJ2-7|TRBD1|TRBV6-2/TRBV6-3
CASSYSMGQSSSYEQYF
TGTGCCAGCAGTTACTCGATGGGACAGTCAAGCTCCTACGAGCAGTACTTC
>many|TRBJ2-5|TRBD2|TRBV6-1
CASRGGLALPRTQYF
TGTGCCAGCAGAGGAGGACTAGCTCTACCTCGGACCCAGTACTTC
>many|TRBJ1-5|NA|TRBV28
CASSLSLSNQPQHF
TGTGCCAGCAGTTTATCCCTTAGCAATCAGCCCCAGCATTTT
>many|TRBJ2-7|NA|TRBV11-2
CASRLGDPIMGGVYEQYF
TGTGCCAGCAGATTAGGAGACCCGATTATGGGAGGAGTCTACGAGCAGTACTTC
>NA|TRBJ1-2|NA|TRBV6-1
CASTKRERGYTF
TGTGCCAGCACCAAAAGGGAACGTGGCTACACCTTC
>many|TRBJ1-5|TRBD1|TRBV6-1
CASSAGTVLGQPQHF
TGTGCCAGCAGTGCCGGGACAGTACTGGGTCAGCCCCAGCATTTT
>many|TRBJ2-7|NA|TRBV29-1
CSARGHTIPYEQYF
TGCAGCGCCCGAGGACACACCATTCCCTACGAGCAGTACTTC
>NA|TRBJ1-1|NA|TRBV11-1
CASSGRRRLNTEAFF
TGTGCCAGCAGCGGACGACGGAGACTGAACACTGAAGCTTTCTTT
>few|TRBJ2-1|TRBD2|TRBV7-6
CASSLGGGGATWDEQFF
TGTGCCAGCAGCTTAGGGGGCGGGGGGGCTACCTGGGATGAGCAGTTCTTC
>NA|TRBJ2-7|TRBD2|TRBV3-1
CASSFSGGANEQYF
TGTGCCAGCAGTTTCAGCGGGGGGGCAAACGAGCAGTACTTC
>NA|TRBJ2-1|TRBD2|TRBV24-1
CATSGPGLAVYNEQFF
TGTGCCACCAGTGGTCCGGGACTAGCAGTATACAATGAGCAGTTCTTC
>many|TRBJ2-5|TRBD1|TRBV20-1
CSVPGTGETQYF
TGCAGTGTTCCTGGGACAGGGGAGACCCAGTACTTC
>few|TRBJ1-1|TRBD1|TRBV9
CASSVGAGRGQAGTNTEAFF
TGTGCCAGCAGCGTAGGGGCTGGACGGGGACAGGCCGGGACGAACACTGAAGCTTTCTTT
>NA|TRBJ2-1|NA|TRBV5-5
CASSLDGGRMEQFF
TGTGCCAGCAGCTTGGACGGAGGACGTATGGAGCAGTTCTTC
>many|TRBJ2-4|NA|TRBV7-2
CASRKSIGVVNIQYF
TGTGCCAGCAGGAAGTCGATAGGGGTAGTAAACATTCAGTACTTC
>NA|TRBJ1-2|TRBD1|TRBV29-1
CSVGRTGFGHTF
TGCAGCGTTGGGCGGACAGGGTTCGGCCACACCTTC
>many|TRBJ1-1|TRBD1|TRBV10-3
CAISDLTGARTEAFF
TGTGCCATCAGTGACCTAACAGGGGCTCGAACTGAAGCTTTCTTT
>NA|TRBJ2-3|TRBD2|TRBV7-6
CASSPQLAGGTSTDTQYF
TGTGCCAGCAGCCCTCAACTAGCGGGGGGAACTAGCACAGATACGCAGTATTTT
>many|TRBJ2-5|NA|TRBV7-9
CASSLLGQETQYF
TGTGCCAGCAGCTTACTAGGGCAAGAGACCCAGTACTTC
>NA|TRBJ2-1|TRBD1|TRBV6-1
CASGTAEQFF
TGTGCCAGCGGGACAGCTGAGCAGTTCTTC
>NA|TRBJ1-2|NA|TRBV30
CAWSGGDHGYTF
TGTGCCTGGAGCGGTGGTGATCATGGCTACACCTTC
>NA|TRBJ1-2|NA|TRBV27
CASKRAGLYGYTF
TGTGCCAGCAAACGAGCAGGCCTCTATGGCTACACCTTC